This TCR beta chain was captured by sequencing in a study of tumor-infiltrating lymphocytes in primary liver carcinoma. Study-wide background: Subjects consisted of male and female patients aged 30 to 69 years.

Germline V CDR1 and CDR2: SGHRS, YFSETQ. The CDR3 extends over 17 amino acids. Between the trimmed V and J ends, which lost 3 bases and 1 base, there was a span of 17 bases. Starting material of 450 to 500 ng total RNA yielded TCR beta cDNA via a constant-region primer. Slightly modified ARM-PCR, run as three nested multiplex PCR rounds, produced the TCR beta libraries. Primers for the first two PCR rounds were TRBV1-TRBV30 forward primers and a C-beta reverse primer (roughly 9 cycles per round). TCRdb ran MiXCR on the multiplex PCR reads and lists one entry per CDR3 protein. The sample includes about 200,000 distinct CDR3 sequences, less than 70% of them seen just once. RNA isolated from unsorted whole blood supplied the blood RNA, with germline DNA also extracted.

The sequence was collected from an older woman with primary liver carcinoma and hepatitis B virus infection. V and J are TRBV5-1 and TRBJ2-1; D uncertain. Sequences were obtained from peripheral blood. DNA for the CDR3: TGCGCCAGCAGCTCCATGAGAGCTGATCTATCCTACAATGAGCAGTTCTTC. Residues: CASSSMRADLSYNEQFF.